Given below is one T cell receptor (beta chain) in context. Source study methods: Nucleated cell counts were estimated from reference gene primer amplification. The protocol was immunoSEQ multiplex PCR, while the TCRdb copy is restricted to in-frame clones and leaves out a portion. The DNA was the basis for D and trimming; V, J and clone size are from that table. The sample consists of some 78,000 clones, 80% of them appearing once. These data come from a study of blood T cell repertoires in COVID-19. On the study more broadly: The study drew acute and convalescent COVID-19 samples from the United States, Italy and Spain. T cells, B-cell-depleted T cells, or PBMCs provided the cDNA or gDNA that served as material.

Germline V gene data show CDR1 as LNHDA and CDR2 as SQIVND (reference sequence). The CDR3 covers 16 residues. Trimming pared 5 bases from V and 8 bases from J, leaving 22 bases between. The sequence came from a man aged 55 to 70 with active or convalescent COVID-19. The chain has TRBV19 and TRBJ1-3; the D gene is possibly TRBD1 (6 bases). Sequenced: peripheral blood. The CDR3 sequence is CASSLGQPKGADTIYF. The CDR3 nucleotides read TGTGCCAGTAGTCTAGGACAGCCGAAAGGTGCTGACACCATATATTTT.